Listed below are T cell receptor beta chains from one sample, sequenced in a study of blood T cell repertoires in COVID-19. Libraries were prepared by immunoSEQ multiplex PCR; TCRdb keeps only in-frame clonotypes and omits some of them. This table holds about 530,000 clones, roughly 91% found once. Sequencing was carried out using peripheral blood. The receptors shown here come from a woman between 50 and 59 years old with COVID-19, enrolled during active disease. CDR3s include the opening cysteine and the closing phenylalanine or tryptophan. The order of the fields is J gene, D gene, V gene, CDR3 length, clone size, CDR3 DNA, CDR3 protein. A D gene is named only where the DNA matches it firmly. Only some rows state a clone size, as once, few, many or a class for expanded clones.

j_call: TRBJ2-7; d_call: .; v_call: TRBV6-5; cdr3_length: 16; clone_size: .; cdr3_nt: TGTGCCAGCAGTTCCATGGGTAGCGGCGACTCCTACGAGCAGTACTTC; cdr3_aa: CASSSMGSGDSYEQYF
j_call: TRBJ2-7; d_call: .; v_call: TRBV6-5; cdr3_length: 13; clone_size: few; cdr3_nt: TGTGCCAGCAGGATGTTAGGGGGTTACGAGCAGTACTTC; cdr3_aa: CASRMLGGYEQYF
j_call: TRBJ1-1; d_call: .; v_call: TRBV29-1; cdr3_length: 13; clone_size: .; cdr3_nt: TGCAGCGTTTTGGTGGGGACTAGGACTGAAGCTTTCTTT; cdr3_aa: CSVLVGTRTEAFF
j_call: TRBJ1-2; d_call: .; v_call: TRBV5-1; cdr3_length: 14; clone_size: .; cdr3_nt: TGCGCCAGCAGCATGGAACAGGGTGAGAATGGCTACACCTTC; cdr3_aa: CASSMEQGENGYTF
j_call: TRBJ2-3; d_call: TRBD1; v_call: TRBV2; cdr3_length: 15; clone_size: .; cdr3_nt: TGTGCCAGCAGTGTCCTCGACAGGGGAGGAGATACGCAGTATTTT; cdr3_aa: CASSVLDRGGDTQYF
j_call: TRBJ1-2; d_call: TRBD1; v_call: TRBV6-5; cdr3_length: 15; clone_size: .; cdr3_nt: TGTGCCAGCAGAGCCGGGACAGGGGGCCTCTATGGCTACACCTTC; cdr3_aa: CASRAGTGGLYGYTF
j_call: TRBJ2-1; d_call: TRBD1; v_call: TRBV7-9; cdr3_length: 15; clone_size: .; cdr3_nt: TGTGCCAGCAGTCCCGGGACAGGGGCTTTCAATGAGCAGTTCTTC; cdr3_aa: CASSPGTGAFNEQFF
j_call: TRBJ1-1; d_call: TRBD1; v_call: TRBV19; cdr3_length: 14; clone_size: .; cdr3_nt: TGTGCCAGTAGTTTCGGGACAGATAACACTGAAGCTTTCTTT; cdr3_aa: CASSFGTDNTEAFF
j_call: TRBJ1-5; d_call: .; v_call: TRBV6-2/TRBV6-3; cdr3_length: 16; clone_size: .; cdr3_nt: TGTGCCAGCAGTTACTCAGCGGTCTCCGGGGGACAGCCCCAGCATTTT; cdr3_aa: CASSYSAVSGGQPQHF
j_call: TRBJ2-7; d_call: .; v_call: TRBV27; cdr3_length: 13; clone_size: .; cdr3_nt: TGTGCCAGCAGTTATCAGGGTTGGGACGAGCAGTACTTC; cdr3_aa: CASSYQGWDEQYF
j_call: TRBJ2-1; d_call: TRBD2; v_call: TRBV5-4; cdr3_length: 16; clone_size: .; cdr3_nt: TGTGCCAGCAGCTTTCCGACTAGCGGGGTTATCAATGAGCAGTTCTTC; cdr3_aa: CASSFPTSGVINEQFF
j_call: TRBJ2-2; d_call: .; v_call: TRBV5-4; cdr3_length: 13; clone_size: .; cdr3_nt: TGTGCCAGCAGCTTCCCAGGGGCCGGGGAGCTGTTTTTT; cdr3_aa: CASSFPGAGELFF
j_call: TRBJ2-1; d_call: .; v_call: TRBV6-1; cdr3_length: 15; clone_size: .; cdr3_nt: TGTGCCAGCAGTGAAGGGTTGGGGCTATACAATGAGCAGTTCTTC; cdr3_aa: CASSEGLGLYNEQFF